In its sample, the clone carrying this TCR beta chain was seen many times. Its cognate antigen is unknown. The sample belongs to a study of T-cell reconstitution after alpha-beta-depleted transplantation in children. The study, taken as a whole, reports: From newly produced T cells came most of the T-cell counts and diversity one year after transplant. Expanded graft clones, several hundred of them, were reportedly the source of alpha-beta T cells about two months after transplant. Surviving recipient T cells and intrathymic progenitors accounted for some patients' high TCRbeta diversity at day 60.

V was pared by 0 bases and J by 3 bases, with 5 bases of the junction left unmatched. This CDR3 has 15 amino acids. Germline CDR1 reads DFQATT; CDR2 reads SNEGSKA (reference sequence). Unique molecular identifiers were used to barcode this TCRbeta library. TCRdb ran MiXCR on the PCR reads and lists one entry per CDR3 protein. Among around 140,000 distinct CDR3 sequences, 7.5% to 9% were seen once, and the ten largest hold 15% to 20%. This material consisted of PBMCs, mostly from graft donor cells, taken 180 days after TCRalphabeta/CD19-depleted stem cell transplant. V usage is TRBV20-1 and J usage is TRBJ2-7; 10 bases are shared with TRBD2. The sequence was collected from a female patient between 2 and 15 years old who had a stem cell transplant for congenital amegakaryocytic thrombocytopenia, so the T cells may come from the graft donor. The CDR3 nucleotides read TGCAGTGCTAGAGACGCCAAGCGGGAGGGCTACGAGCAGTACTTC. Translation gives CSARDAKREGYEQYF.